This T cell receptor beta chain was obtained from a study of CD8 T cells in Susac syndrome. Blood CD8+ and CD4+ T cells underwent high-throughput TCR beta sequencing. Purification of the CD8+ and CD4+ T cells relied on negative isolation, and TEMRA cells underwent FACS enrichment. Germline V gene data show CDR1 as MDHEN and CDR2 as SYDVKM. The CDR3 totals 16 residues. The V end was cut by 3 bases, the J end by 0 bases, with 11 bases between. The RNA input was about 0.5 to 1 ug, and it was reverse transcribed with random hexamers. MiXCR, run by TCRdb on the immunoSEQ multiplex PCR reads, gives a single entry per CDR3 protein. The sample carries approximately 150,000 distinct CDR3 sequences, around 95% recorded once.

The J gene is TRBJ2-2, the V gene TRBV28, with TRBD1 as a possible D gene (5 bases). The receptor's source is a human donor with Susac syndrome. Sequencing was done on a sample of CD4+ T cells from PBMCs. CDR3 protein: CASSFWGSSNTGELFF. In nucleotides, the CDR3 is TGTGCCAGCAGTTTTTGGGGCAGCTCGAACACCGGGGAGCTGTTTTTT.